This T cell receptor beta chain comes out of a study of cytomegalovirus exposure and HLA in healthy donors. The study's findings and limits: Fewer N-insertions than the approximately 700-donor mean were reportedly shown by an Asian-associated ancestry cluster in a later analysis.

Comments on this clone: What it binds is unknown.

V was shortened by 5 bases and J by 6 bases, with 20 bases between the two germline ends. CDR1 SGHTA and CDR2 FQGNSA come from the germline V gene. The CDR3 runs 16 residues. Vbeta (60) and Jbeta (13) primers were used in the PCR. Produced via immunoSEQ multiplex PCR; TCRdb's table is partial and in-frame only. The listing records around 190,000 clones. V usage is TRBV7-2 and J usage is TRBJ2-1; tentative D call: TRBD2 (6 bases). Sample: PBMCs. This clonotype originated in a woman under 40 in good health and CMV-seropositive. This chain's CDR3 is CASSTQLAPPRNEQFF. The CDR3 region has the DNA TGTGCCAGCAGCACGCAACTAGCCCCACCCCGCAATGAGCAGTTCTTC.